What follows describes a single T cell receptor beta chain. Its antigen remains unidentified. The sample comes from a study of shared clonotypes between healthy human individuals. Study background: Plates per donor: three CD4 naive, three CD4 memory, two CD8 naive, one CD8 memory. Study findings and constraints: Naive CD4 clonotypes overlapped across several donors at around 4.7%. Among non-shared clonotypes, generation probabilities were lower than among those shared by all four donors.

CDR3 size: 15 residues. Deletions cut 4 bases from V and 1 base from J, with 15 bases between. In germline, CDR1 is SGHRS, CDR2 YFSETQ. TCRdb's copy holds only in-frame clones and misses some; the assay was immunoSEQ multiplex PCR. This sample has around 1.9 million clones, with 85% to 95% found just once. The naive CD8 subset, CD45RO-negative cells positively selected for CCR7, excluded terminally differentiated effector memory CD45RA+ cells. Sequencing used naive CD8+ T cells from PBMCs. The J gene is TRBJ2-7, the V gene TRBV5-1, with D possibly being TRBD1 or TRBD2 (5 bases each). This receptor was identified in a young man in good health. Some clones in this sample may be carry-over from other donors' samples. This CDR3 is CASSPFRDGSYEQYF. DNA of the CDR3: TGCGCCAGCAGCCCATTCCGGGACGGATCCTACGAGCAGTACTTC.